This T cell receptor (beta chain) was identified in a study of T cells in localized non-small cell lung cancer. Using immunoSEQ multiplex PCR, the repertoire was profiled, and TCRdb retains in-frame clones only, with some absent. The repertoire has about 3,300 clones, around a third of them found once; the top ten carry approximately 7.7%. Regarding the study as a whole: Increased T cell density in blood showed an association with longer overall survival.

On this clone itself: The antigen is unknown.

Trimming shortened V by 5 bases and J by 0 bases, and 11 bases separated the two germline ends. Germline V gene sequence: CDR1 LNHDA, CDR2 SQIVND (reference sequence). The CDR3 is 14 residues long. Specimen: lung tumor tissue, collected before any cancer treatment. This TCR was sampled from a female donor older than 55 with stage I lung adenocarcinoma. V is TRBV19 and J is TRBJ2-7, with a possible D match to TRBD1 (5 bases). The CDR3 DNA reads TGTGCCAGTAGTGTTCAGCAGGGCTCCTACGAGCAGTACTTC. It codes for CASSVQQGSYEQYF.